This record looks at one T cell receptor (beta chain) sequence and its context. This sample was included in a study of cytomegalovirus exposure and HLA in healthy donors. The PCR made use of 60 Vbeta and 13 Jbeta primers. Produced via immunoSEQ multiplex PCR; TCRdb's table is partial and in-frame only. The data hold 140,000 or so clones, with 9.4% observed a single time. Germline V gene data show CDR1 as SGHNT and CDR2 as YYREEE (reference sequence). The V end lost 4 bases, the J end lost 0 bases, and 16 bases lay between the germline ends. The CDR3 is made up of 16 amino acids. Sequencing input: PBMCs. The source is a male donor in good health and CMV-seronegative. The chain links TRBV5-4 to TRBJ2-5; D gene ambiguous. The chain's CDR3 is CASSPNPTKNQETQYF. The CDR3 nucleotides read TGTGCCAGCAGCCCGAATCCGACAAAGAACCAAGAGACCCAGTACTTC. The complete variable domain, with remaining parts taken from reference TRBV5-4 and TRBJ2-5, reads ETGVTQSPTHLIKTRGQQVTLRCSSQSGHNTVSWYQQALGQGPQFIFQYYREEENGRGNFPPRFSGLQFPNYSSELNVNALELDDSALYLCASSPNPTKNQETQYFGPGTRLLVL.